This TCR beta chain stems from a study of T cell responses to AZD1222 COVID-19 vaccine. Study-level results: Baseline seropositivity occurred in only a handful of AZD1222 recipients. Within unmutated variant regions lay the reported targets of nearly half of spike-specific TCRs.

Measured with immunoSEQ multiplex PCR; TCRdb has only the in-frame clones, and not every one. The table records about 82,000 clones, about 90% of them present only once. With 6 bases clipped from V and 5 bases from J, the junction kept 7 bases outside the gene matches. The CDR3 has 17 amino acids. Germline lookup yields CDR1 SGHAT and CDR2 FQNNGV. Note on this clone: Its antigen is currently unknown.

Pooling of second doses given at about 4 or about 12 weeks was done. The chain couples TRBV11-2 to TRBJ2-2; 15 bases match TRBD2. The specimen was peripheral blood, collected 28 days after the second AZD1222 dose. The TCR was taken from an adult who received the AZD1222 COVID-19 vaccine. CDR3: CASRPGLAGGVTGELFF. CDR3 bases: TGTGCCAGCAGACCGGGACTAGCGGGGGGAGTGACCGGGGAGCTGTTTTTT. Filled out from reference TRBV11-2 and TRBJ2-2, the complete variable domain reads EAGVAQSPRYKIIEKRQSVAFWCNPISGHATLYWYQQILGQGPKLLIQFQNNGVVDDSQLPKDRFSAERLKGVDSTLKIQPAKLEDSAVYLCASRPGLAGGVTGELFFGEGSRLTVL.